The next 4 T cell receptor beta chains were all read from a single sample in a study of blood T cell repertoires in COVID-19. The data were produced by immunoSEQ multiplex PCR, yet TCRdb's version contains in-frame clones alone and is incomplete. The table includes about 210,000 clones, roughly 80% detected once. Sequenced sample: peripheral blood. These TCRs come from a woman aged 35 to 49 with active or convalescent COVID-19.

The V gene is TRBV27, the J gene TRBJ1-1; 7 bases are a match to TRBD1. The V and J ends lost 8 bases and 2 bases, in that order; junction bases with no gene match: 14. Germline V gene lookup returns CDR1 MNHEY and CDR2 SMNVEV (reference sequence). The CDR3 contains 16 residues. The CDR3 loop is CASLRRPGQLNTEAFF. Written as DNA, the CDR3 is TGTGCCAGCCTTCGTCGGCCGGGACAGCTAAACACTGAAGCTTTCTTT.

The rearrangement joins TRBV11-2 to TRBJ1-1, with D possibly matching TRBD1 (6 bases). Trimming shortened V by 5 bases and J by 7 bases, and 14 bases separated the two germline ends. The length of the CDR3 is 13 residues. Germline lookup yields CDR1 SGHAT and CDR2 FQNNGV. CDR3 residues: CASSQDRYSEAFF. CDR3 in DNA: TGTGCCAGCAGCCAAGACAGGTACAGTGAAGCTTTCTTT.

This chain uses TRBV6-1 with TRBJ1-2; D perhaps matches TRBD1 (6 bases). Deletions cut 3 bases from V and 4 bases from J, with 9 bases between. The CDR3 runs to 13 residues. Germline assignment: CDR1 MNHNS and CDR2 SASEGT. In DNA, the CDR3 is TGTGCCAGCAGTGAGGAGACAGGCTATGGCTACACCTTC. Encoded protein: CASSEETGYGYTF.

This clone was found a few times. The V call is TRBV5-1, the J call TRBJ2-3; TRBD2 is a possible D gene (6 bases). The CDR3 is 15 residues long. Deletions cut 4 bases from V and 2 bases from J, with 14 bases between. In germline, CDR1 is SGHRS, CDR2 YFSETQ. Here the CDR3 reads CASSNQRALTDTQYF. CDR3 nucleotides: TGCGCCAGCAGCAACCAGCGGGCCCTCACAGATACGCAGTATTTT. The entire variable domain, with the rest obtained from reference TRBV5-1 and TRBJ2-3, is as follows: KAGVTQTPRYLIKTRGQQVTLSCSPISGHRSVSWYQQTPGQGLQFLFEYFSETQRNKGNFPGRFSGRQFSNSRSEMNVSTLELGDSALYLCASSNQRALTDTQYFGPGTRLTVL.